A selection of T cell receptor beta chains follows, all from one sample in a study of OX40 agonist ivuxolimab in advanced cancers. The assay was immunoSEQ multiplex PCR, and TCRdb's table has in-frame clones only and misses some. The sample has 50,000 to 55,000 clones, nearly 90% seen once; the top ten hold roughly 1.5%. The sequencing used CD4+ or CD8+ T cells sorted from blood, collected in a trial of the OX40 agonist ivuxolimab. These receptors came from an adult with an advanced solid tumor such as melanoma, head and neck, liver or kidney cancer. CDR3s include the opening cysteine and the closing phenylalanine or tryptophan. The D gene is left open where the match is weak. Not every row has a clone size; where given, it reads once, few, many or a size class.

TRBD1	TRBJ1-4	-	TRBV2	CASSLLQGANEKLFF	TGTGCCAGCAGTCTATTACAGGGGGCTAATGAAAAACTGTTTTTT
-	TRBJ2-1	once	TRBV11-2	CASSLQQATYNEQFF	TGTGCCAGCAGCTTACAACAGGCTACCTACAATGAGCAGTTCTTC
TRBD1	TRBJ2-2	-	TRBV30	CAWTPGQGPGELFF	TGTGCCTGGACCCCGGGACAGGGTCCCGGGGAGCTGTTTTTT
-	TRBJ2-2	-	TRBV2	CASSEALRTRAGELFF	TGTGCCAGCAGTGAAGCGCTTCGAACCCGGGCCGGGGAGCTGTTTTTT
-	TRBJ1-5	-	TRBV19	CASSIGQGNQPQHF	TGTGCCAGTAGTATAGGCCAGGGGAATCAGCCCCAGCATTTT
TRBD1	TRBJ1-2	-	TRBV10-1	CASRETGEIGGYTF	TGCGCCAGCAGGGAAACAGGGGAAATTGGTGGCTACACCTTC
-	TRBJ1-5	-	TRBV6-1	CASSALSMGSSNQPQHF	TGTGCCAGCAGTGCCCTGAGTATGGGGTCGAGCAATCAGCCCCAGCATTTT
-	TRBJ1-2	-	TRBV6-6	CASSYSDRPNYGYTF	TGTGCCAGCAGTTACTCAGATAGGCCTAACTATGGCTACACCTTC
-	TRBJ2-2	-	TRBV20-1	CSASRSGELFF	TGCAGTGCTAGCAGGAGTGGGGAGCTGTTTTTT
TRBD1	TRBJ1-4	-	TRBV19	CASSRQGAKDEKLFF	TGTGCCAGTAGTAGGCAGGGGGCGAAGGATGAAAAACTGTTTTTT
-	TRBJ2-2	once	TRBV19	CASSMRGAGTGELFF	TGTGCCAGTAGTATGCGAGGGGCGGGTACCGGGGAGCTGTTTTTT
-	TRBJ1-2	-	TRBV7-9	CASSSEGTGYGYTF	TGTGCCAGCAGTTCGGAAGGGACGGGCTATGGCTACACCTTC
-	TRBJ1-1	-	TRBV15	CATSRNTVNTEAFF	TGTGCCACCAGCAGAAACACAGTGAACACTGAAGCTTTCTTT
-	TRBJ1-1	few	TRBV5-1	CASTPQAGDTEAFF	TGCGCCAGCACCCCCCAGGCAGGGGATACTGAAGCTTTCTTT
TRBD2	TRBJ2-5	-	TRBV2	CASRHPGGGETQYF	TGTGCCAGCAGACACCCGGGGGGAGGGGAGACCCAGTACTTC
-	TRBJ2-7	-	TRBV30	CAWSVMEGPYEQYF	TGTGCCTGGAGTGTAATGGAGGGACCCTACGAGCAGTACTTC
TRBD1	TRBJ2-2	-	TRBV5-1	CASSPTPGQGANTGELFF	TGCGCCAGCAGCCCCACCCCCGGACAGGGGGCTAACACCGGGGAGCTGTTTTTT
-	TRBJ2-7	-	TRBV21-1	CASSRTGGSYEQYF	TGTGCCAGCAGCCGGACTGGGGGTTCCTACGAGCAGTACTTC
TRBD2	TRBJ2-7	-	TRBV28	CASSWGWGTSGGREQYF	TGTGCCAGCAGTTGGGGTTGGGGGACTAGCGGGGGTCGAGAGCAGTACTTC
-	TRBJ1-1	-	TRBV6-1	CASTKRQANTEAFF	TGTGCCAGCACCAAGAGGCAGGCGAACACTGAAGCTTTCTTT
-	TRBJ1-2	-	TRBV7-2	CASSPQQGSTYGYTF	TGTGCCAGCAGCCCCCAACAGGGCTCGACCTATGGCTACACCTTC
-	TRBJ2-7	-	TRBV7-6	CASSLSAGSYEQYF	TGTGCCAGCAGCTTATCGGCAGGGAGCTACGAGCAGTACTTC
-	TRBJ2-5	-	TRBV7-7	CASQGGGRETQYF	TGTGCTTCACAGGGAGGGGGTCGCGAGACCCAGTACTTC
TRBD1	TRBJ2-3	-	TRBV28	CASSPSRTGPDTQYF	TGTGCCAGCAGCCCCTCCCGGACAGGGCCAGATACGCAGTATTTT
TRBD1	TRBJ2-7	-	TRBV28	CASRTGGVTYEQYF	TGTGCCAGCAGGACAGGGGGGGTGACCTACGAGCAGTACTTC
TRBD2	TRBJ2-1	-	TRBV5-1	CASAAGGNLYNEQFF	TGCGCCAGCGCCGCGGGGGGGAACCTCTACAATGAGCAGTTCTTC
-	TRBJ2-7	-	TRBV6-5	CASSAGIEQYF	TGTGCCAGCAGTGCAGGGATCGAGCAGTACTTC